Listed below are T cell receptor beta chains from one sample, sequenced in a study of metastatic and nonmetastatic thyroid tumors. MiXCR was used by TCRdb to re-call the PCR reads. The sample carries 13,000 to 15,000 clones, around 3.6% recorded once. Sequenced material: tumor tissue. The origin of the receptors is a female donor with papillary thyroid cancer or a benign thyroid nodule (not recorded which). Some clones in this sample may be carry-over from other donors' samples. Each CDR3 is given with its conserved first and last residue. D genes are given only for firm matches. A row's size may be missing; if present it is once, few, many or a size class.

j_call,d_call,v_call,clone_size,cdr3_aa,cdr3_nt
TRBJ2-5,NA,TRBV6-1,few,CASSPGQDLTQYF,TGTGCCAGCAGTCCGGGACAAGATCTGACCCAGTACTTC
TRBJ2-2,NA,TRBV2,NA,CASKEFTGELFF,TGTGCCAGCAAGGAGTTTACCGGGGAGCTGTTTTTT
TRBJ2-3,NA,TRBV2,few,CASRGASGGGTDTQYF,TGTGCCAGCAGGGGGGCCTCGGGCGGTGGAACAGATACGCAGTATTTT
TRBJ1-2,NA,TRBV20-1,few,CSAGVDGYTF,TGCAGTGCAGGGGTCGATGGCTACACCTTC
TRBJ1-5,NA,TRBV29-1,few,CSVALLGSNQPQHF,TGCAGCGTTGCCCTATTGGGTAGCAATCAGCCCCAGCATTTT
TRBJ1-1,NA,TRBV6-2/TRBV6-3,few,CASTHGGASTEAFF,TGTGCCAGCACCCATGGGGGGGCGTCCACTGAAGCTTTCTTT
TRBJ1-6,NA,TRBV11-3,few,CASSLVSDVGANSPLHF,TGTGCCAGCAGCTTAGTGTCGGATGTAGGGGCTAATTCACCCCTCCACTTT
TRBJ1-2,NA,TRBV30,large,CAYQEGPYGYTF,TGTGCCTACCAAGAGGGGCCCTATGGCTACACCTTC
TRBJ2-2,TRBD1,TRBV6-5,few,CASTLSIGTVNTGELFF,TGTGCCAGCACTTTATCGATAGGGACAGTCAACACTGGGGAGCTGTTTTTT
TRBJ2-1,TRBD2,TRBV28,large,CASILTSGYNEQFF,TGTGCCAGCATATTGACTAGCGGGTACAATGAGCAGTTCTTC
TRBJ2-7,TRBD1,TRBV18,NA,CASSPRDRFSGEQYF,TGTGCCAGCTCACCCAGGGACAGGTTTTCAGGGGAGCAGTACTTC
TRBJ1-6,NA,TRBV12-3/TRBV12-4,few,CARSWGLSYNSPLHF,TGTGCCAGAAGTTGGGGTTTATCCTATAATTCACCCCTCCACTTT